The present entry profiles one T cell receptor beta chain with its context. Profiling relied on immunoSEQ multiplex PCR, and the TCRdb table lists in-frame clones only, not all of them. The profile shows tens of thousands of clones, around nine tenths of them singletons. The source of the sample is a study of control samples from healthy donors and cancer patients. Germline lookup yields CDR1 DFQATT and CDR2 SNEGSKA (reference sequence). V was pared by 3 bases and J by 0 bases, with 12 bases between. The CDR3 has 14 residues. The source of this sequence is a man aged 25-40 years with colorectal cancer. Specimen: PBMCs. The rearrangement joins TRBV20-1 to TRBJ2-7; D remains unclear. In DNA, the CDR3 is TGCAGTGCTAGTCACGGCAGATACTCCTACGAGCAGTACTTC. Translated: CSASHGRYSYEQYF.